The 20 T cell receptor beta chains presented below share a single source sample, sequenced in a study of shared clonotypes between healthy human individuals. The method was immunoSEQ multiplex PCR; TCRdb's version includes in-frame clones alone and lacks a portion of them. The table records 650,000 to 700,000 clones, around 90% of them present only once. Sequenced sample: memory CD8+ T cells from PBMCs. Subset here: CD45RO+ cells pooled with CCR7-negative TemRA cells. The receptor source for this set is a man between 18 and 35 years old in good health. Some clones in this sample may be carry-over from other donors' samples.

The V call is TRBV7-9, the J call TRBJ2-3; no definite D call. The CDR3 has 14 amino acids. Per germline, CDR1 SEHNR and CDR2 FQNEAQ (reference sequence). Trimming pared 0 bases from V and 4 bases from J, leaving 8 bases between. The CDR3 reads CASSLATPSDTQYF. DNA for the CDR3: TGTGCCAGCAGCTTAGCAACGCCGTCAGATACGCAGTATTTT.

The chain combines TRBV27 with TRBJ2-4; TRBD1 aligns across 12 bases. The V and J ends lost 3 bases and 1 base, in that order; junction bases with no gene match: 13. Germline V gives CDR1 MNHEY, CDR2 SMNVEV (reference sequence). This CDR3 is built from 20 residues. In DNA, the CDR3 is TGTGCCAGCAGTTTGTTAGGCGGGACAGGGGGCCCCTCGGCCAAAAACATTCAGTACTTC. It encodes CASSLLGGTGGPSAKNIQYF.

V gene TRBV4-1 combines with J gene TRBJ2-1, with D maybe TRBD1 (5 bases). Germline-derived CDR1 and CDR2 are MGHRA and YSYEKL. The CDR3 is 14 residues long. V lost 1 base and J lost 3, with 7 bases in between. For the CDR3, the DNA is TGCGCCAGCAGCCAAGCAGGGTACTACAATGAGCAGTTCTTC. Protein sequence: CASSQAGYYNEQFF.

The chain uses TRBV11-2 and TRBJ2-7; 11 bases map to TRBD2. Germline V gene data show CDR1 as SGHAT and CDR2 as FQNNGV. The CDR3 extends over 15 amino acids. The junction had 8 bases not matched to a gene; V was cut back by 3 bases and J by 7 bases. The CDR3 DNA sequence: TGTGCCAGCAGCTTGACTAGCGGGAATCGTTGGGAGCAGTACTTC. Translating gives CASSLTSGNRWEQYF.

The chain employs TRBV5-1 and TRBJ2-7; D remains unclear. The CDR3 has 14 amino acids. The ends were cut back, 1 base at V and 7 bases at J, with 15 bases in the middle. Germline V gene lookup returns CDR1 SGHRS and CDR2 YFSETQ. Written as DNA, the CDR3 is TGCGCCAGCAGCTTGAGTCCTAACCTCCCTGAGCAGTACTTC. Translating gives CASSLSPNLPEQYF.

This rearrangement joins TRBV2 to TRBJ1-1; D gene unclear. CDR1 is SNHLY, CDR2 FYNNEI, per germline. The V end lost 4 bases, the J end lost 1 base, and 22 bases lay between the germline ends. The CDR3 runs 18 residues. CDR3 in DNA: TGTGCCAGCAGTGGGTTGGGAGGGATTTATCTCGGGAACACTGAAGCTTTCTTT. Amino acid sequence: CASSGLGGIYLGNTEAFF.

The gene calls are TRBV11-1 and TRBJ2-7; maybe TRBD1 (5 bases). The length of the CDR3 is 16 residues. Germline lookup yields CDR1 SGHAT and CDR2 FQDESV (reference sequence). With 1 base removed from V and 6 bases from J, the gap between germline ends came to 19 bases. CDR3 DNA: TGTGCCAGCAGCTTAGGTTCCTGGGGCCGGCGCTCCGAGCAGTACTTC. This gives the protein CASSLGSWGRRSEQYF.

The chain carries TRBV7-3 and TRBJ2-7; 9 positions match TRBD2. Germline CDR1 is SGHTA and CDR2 is FQGTGA. Trimming took 8 bases from V and 3 from J; bases not matched to a gene: 26. The CDR3 extends over 20 amino acids. CDR3 amino acids: CASWRGGGNQTSGWVYEQYF. Here the CDR3 DNA reads TGTGCCAGCTGGAGAGGGGGGGGGAACCAGACTAGCGGATGGGTCTACGAGCAGTACTTC.

The chain couples TRBV5-1 to TRBJ1-1; D is undetermined. Germline V CDR1 and CDR2: SGHRS, YFSETQ. This CDR3 contains 14 residues. V was shortened by 3 bases and J by 7 bases, with 16 bases between the two germline ends. The DNA of the CDR3 is TGCGCCAGCAGCTCCCCGCAGAGTCCTTTTGAAGCTTTCTTT. It yields the protein CASSSPQSPFEAFF.

The chain carries TRBV4-1 and TRBJ2-5; D possibly matches TRBD1 or TRBD2 (5 bases each). Trimming left V 0 bases short and J 5 bases short, with 16 bases between. CDR1 is MGHRA and CDR2 is YSYEKL in the germline V gene. The CDR3 is 16 residues long. CDR3 nucleotide sequence: TGCGCCAGCAGCCAAGATGAATTGAGGGGCGTGGAGACCCAGTACTTC. It encodes CASSQDELRGVETQYF.

The V gene is TRBV18, the J gene TRBJ2-3; 8 positions agree with TRBD1. This CDR3 region has 17 residues. Germline CDR1 and CDR2: KGHSH and LQKENI. The trim removed 2 bases at V and 3 bases at J, leaving 10 bases unmatched. The chain's CDR3 is CASSPWTGTAGTDTQYF. CDR3 sequence (DNA): TGTGCCAGCTCACCATGGACAGGGACAGCGGGTACAGATACGCAGTATTTT. Full variable domain (remainder filled in from reference TRBV18 and TRBJ2-3): NAGVMQNPRHLVRRRGQEARLRCSPMKGHSHVYWYRQLPEEGLKFMVYLQKENIIDESGMPKERFSAEFPKEGPSILRIQQVVRGDSAAYFCASSPWTGTAGTDTQYFGPGTRLTVL.

This chain uses TRBV5-3 with TRBJ1-1, with a tentative D call TRBD1 (6 bases). TRBV5-3 is marked as an open reading frame, function uncertain. This CDR3 has 17 amino acids. V gave up 4 bases and J gave up 0 bases, with 19 bases separating them. The CDR3 loop reads CARSKGGDRHMNTEAFF. In DNA, the CDR3 is TGTGCCAGAAGCAAAGGGGGAGACAGACATATGAACACTGAAGCTTTCTTT.

This rearrangement joins TRBV20-1 to TRBJ2-2; D is unclear. With 5 bases removed from V and 11 bases from J, the gap between germline ends came to 12 bases. The CDR3 is 11 amino acids. Looked up from germline, CDR1 is DFQATT and CDR2 is SNEGSKA (reference sequence). The CDR3 loop is CSAPQGKELFF. The CDR3 region has the DNA TGCAGTGCTCCTCAAGGAAAAGAGCTGTTTTTT.

V gene TRBV21-1 combines with J gene TRBJ1-5. TRBV21-1 is assigned pseudogene status. The CDR3 has 17 residues. The CDR3 nucleotides read TGTGCCAGCAGAAAAAGGCCCGGACGAAATAGCAATCAGCCCCAGCATTTT. Translation gives CASRKRPGRNSNQPQHF.

In its sample, this clone was seen once. V is TRBV13 and J is TRBJ2-1; D may be TRBD1 (6 bases). The ends were cut back, 3 bases at V and 1 base at J, with 10 bases in the middle. The CDR3 is 15 residues long. Germline V gives CDR1 PRHDT, CDR2 FYEKMQ (reference sequence). CDR3 sequence (DNA): TGTGCCAGCAGCTTCGGGACATATTCCTACAATGAGCAGTTCTTC. Translated, it gives CASSFGTYSYNEQFF.

This clone came up once. The chain joins TRBV9 to TRBJ2-7, with a weak D call TRBD1 (6 bases). Germline V gene lookup returns CDR1 SGDLS and CDR2 YYNGEE. The CDR3 is 14 amino acids. Trimming shortened V by 4 bases and J by 5 bases, and 16 bases separated the two germline ends. CDR3 protein: CASSPQGKEDEQYF. In DNA, the CDR3 is TGTGCCAGCAGCCCCCAGGGGAAAGAGGACGAGCAGTACTTC.

The chain has TRBV7-9 and TRBJ2-2; 7 nucleotides match TRBD2. The germline V gene has CDR1 SEHNR and CDR2 FQNEAQ (reference sequence). The V and J ends lost 5 bases and 6 bases, in that order; junction bases with no gene match: 12. CDR3 length: 16 residues. The CDR3 nucleotides are TGTGCCAGCAGCCCTCTCCCGGGGGGAATGGCCGGGGAGCTGTTTTTT. Translation: CASSPLPGGMAGELFF.

The chain combines TRBV2 with TRBJ1-3; D unresolved. CDR1 SNHLY and CDR2 FYNNEI come from the germline V gene. Trimming removed 7 bases at V and 0 bases at J, with 13 bases between. CDR3 length: 15 amino acids. The CDR3, as DNA: TGTGCCAGCAACGTTGACCGGGGCTCTGGAAACACCATATATTTT. Translation: CASNVDRGSGNTIYF.

In this sample, this clone turned up once. V gene TRBV28 combines with J gene TRBJ2-1, with 7 nucleotides matching TRBD2. The CDR3 length is 15 residues. After removal of 2 bases from V and 3 bases from J, the junction contained 4 bases not matched to a gene. CDR1 and CDR2 from the germline V gene are MDHEN and SYDVKM. CDR3 protein: CASSLRRELYNEQFF. DNA for the CDR3: TGTGCCAGCAGTTTAAGGCGGGAGCTCTACAATGAGCAGTTCTTC.

The CDR3 region has the DNA TGTGCCAGCAGCGATACTCAAAAACAAGAGACCCAGTACTTC. Residues: CASSDTQKQETQYF. The chain recombines TRBV13 with TRBJ2-5; D call uncertain. This CDR3 has 14 amino acids. Trimming cost V 5 bases and J 2 bases, with 12 bases left between them. Germline CDR1 reads PRHDT; CDR2 reads FYEKMQ (reference sequence).